This T cell receptor (beta chain) stems from a study of control samples from healthy donors and cancer patients. Profiled with immunoSEQ multiplex PCR; TCRdb holds only in-frame clones, not every one. The table lists about 100,000 clones, roughly 92% of them singletons. Trimming removed 1 base from V and 1 base from J, with 10 bases in between. Germline V CDR1 and CDR2: SGHRS, YFSETQ. The CDR3 sequence is 15 residues long. This TCR derives from a human donor in good health. The donor label of this sample is uncertain. The sequencing sample was made of blood. The V call is TRBV5-1, the J call TRBJ2-3, with D possibly called TRBD1 or TRBD2 (5 bases each). CDR3 nucleotides: TGCGCCAGCAGCTTGATGGTGGGACGCACAGATACGCAGTATTTT. Its translation: CASSLMVGRTDTQYF.